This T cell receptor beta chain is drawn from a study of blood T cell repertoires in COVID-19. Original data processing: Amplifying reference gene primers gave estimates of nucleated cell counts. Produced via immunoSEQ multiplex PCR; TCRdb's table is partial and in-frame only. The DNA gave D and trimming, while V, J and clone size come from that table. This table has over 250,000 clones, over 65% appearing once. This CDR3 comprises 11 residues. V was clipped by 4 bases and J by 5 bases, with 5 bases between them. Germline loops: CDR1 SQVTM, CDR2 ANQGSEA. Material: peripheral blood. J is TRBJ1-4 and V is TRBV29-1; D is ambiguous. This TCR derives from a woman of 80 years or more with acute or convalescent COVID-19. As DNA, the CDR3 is TGCAGCGTTGGACAAAATGAAAAACTGTTTTTT. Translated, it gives CSVGQNEKLFF.